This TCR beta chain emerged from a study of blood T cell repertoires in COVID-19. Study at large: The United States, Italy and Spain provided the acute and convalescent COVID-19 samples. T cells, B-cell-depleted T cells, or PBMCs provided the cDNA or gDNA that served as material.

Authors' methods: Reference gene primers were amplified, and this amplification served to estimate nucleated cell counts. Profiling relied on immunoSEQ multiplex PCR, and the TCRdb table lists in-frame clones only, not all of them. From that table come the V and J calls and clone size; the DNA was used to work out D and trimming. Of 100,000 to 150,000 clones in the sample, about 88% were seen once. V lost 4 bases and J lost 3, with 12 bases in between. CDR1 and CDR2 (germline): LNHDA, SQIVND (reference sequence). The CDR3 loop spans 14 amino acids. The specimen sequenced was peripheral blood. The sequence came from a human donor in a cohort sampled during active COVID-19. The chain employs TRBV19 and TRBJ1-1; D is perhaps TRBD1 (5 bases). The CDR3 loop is CASSKVRADTEAFF. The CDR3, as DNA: TGTGCCAGTAGTAAAGTCAGGGCGGACACTGAAGCTTTCTTT.